The TCR beta chain under discussion was sequenced for a study of T cells in Graves' hyperthyroidism and ophthalmopathy. The CDR3 has 14 residues. V was trimmed by 2 bases and J by 5 bases, leaving 9 bases between them. CDR1 is LGHNA, CDR2 YNFKEQ, per germline. The CDR3 regions of TCR beta were amplified from RNA transcripts. Researchers ran a first-round RT-PCR on the TCR CDR3 using the HTBI primer set. TCRdb recomputed calls from the multiplex PCR reads with MiXCR, one row per CDR3 protein. In the table there are 450,000 to 550,000 distinct CDR3 sequences, around 22% of which are singletons. This chain joins TRBV4-2 and TRBJ2-2; D is unresolved. This clonotype was obtained from a young woman with Graves' ophthalmopathy. Sequenced material: blood. CDR3 in amino acids: CASSQFVRTGELFF. The DNA for the CDR3 is TGTGCCAGCAGCCAATTTGTCCGGACCGGGGAGCTGTTTTTT.